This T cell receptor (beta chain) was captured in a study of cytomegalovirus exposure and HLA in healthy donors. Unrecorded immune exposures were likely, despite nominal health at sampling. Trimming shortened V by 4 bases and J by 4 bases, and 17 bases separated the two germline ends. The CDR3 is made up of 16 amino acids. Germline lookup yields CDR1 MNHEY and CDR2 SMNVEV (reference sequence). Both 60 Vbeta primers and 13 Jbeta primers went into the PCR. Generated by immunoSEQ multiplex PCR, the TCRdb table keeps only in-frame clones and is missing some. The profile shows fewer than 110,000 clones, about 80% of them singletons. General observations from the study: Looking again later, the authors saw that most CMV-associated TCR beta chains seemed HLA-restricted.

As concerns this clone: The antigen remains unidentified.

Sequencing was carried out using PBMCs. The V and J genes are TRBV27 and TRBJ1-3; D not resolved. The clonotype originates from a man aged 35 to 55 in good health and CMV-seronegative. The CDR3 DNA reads TGTGCCAGCAGTTACCCCTATGAGGGCGGAGGAAACACCATATATTTT. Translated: CASSYPYEGGGNTIYF.